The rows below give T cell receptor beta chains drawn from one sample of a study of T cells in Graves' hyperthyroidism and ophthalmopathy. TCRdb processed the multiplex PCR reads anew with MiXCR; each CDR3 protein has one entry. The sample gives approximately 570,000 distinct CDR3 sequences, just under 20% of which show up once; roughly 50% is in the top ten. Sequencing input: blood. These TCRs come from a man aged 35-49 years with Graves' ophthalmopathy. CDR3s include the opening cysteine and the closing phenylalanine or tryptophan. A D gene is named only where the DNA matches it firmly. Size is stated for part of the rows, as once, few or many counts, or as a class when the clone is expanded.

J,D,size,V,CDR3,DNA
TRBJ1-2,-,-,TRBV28,CASSFGEAGYTF,TGTGCCAGCAGTTTTGGAGAGGCTGGCTACACCTTC
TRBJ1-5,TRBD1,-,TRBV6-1,CASSPRDRGHSNQPQHF,TGTGCCAGCAGCCCCAGGGACAGGGGGCATAGCAATCAGCCCCAGCATTTT
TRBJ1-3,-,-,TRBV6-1,CASSGRSSNTIYF,TGTGCCAGCAGTGGACGGTCCTCAAACACCATATATTTT
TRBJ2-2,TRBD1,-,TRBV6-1,CASGGQGANTGELFF,TGTGCCAGCGGTGGACAGGGGGCGAACACCGGGGAGCTGTTTTTT
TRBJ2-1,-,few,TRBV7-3,CASSPDGHEQFF,TGTGCCAGCAGCCCGGACGGGCATGAGCAGTTCTTC
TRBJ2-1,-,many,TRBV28,CASSKTGVSYNEQFF,TGTGCCAGCAGTAAAACGGGAGTCTCCTACAATGAGCAGTTCTTC
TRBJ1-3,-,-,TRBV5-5,CASSFSRVIGNTIYF,TGTGCCAGCAGCTTTTCACGGGTGATTGGAAACACCATATATTTT
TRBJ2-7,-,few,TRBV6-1,CASSEDGQLRAYEQYF,TGTGCCAGCAGTGAAGATGGCCAGTTAAGAGCCTACGAGCAGTACTTC
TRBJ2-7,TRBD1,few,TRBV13,CASSFGGQELSYEQYF,TGTGCCAGCAGCTTCGGAGGACAGGAACTCTCCTACGAGCAGTACTTC
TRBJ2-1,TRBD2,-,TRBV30,CAWSEGTSAFNEQFF,TGTGCCTGGAGTGAGGGGACTAGCGCTTTTAATGAGCAGTTCTTC
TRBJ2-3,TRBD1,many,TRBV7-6,CASSLVQGQTGDTQYF,TGTGCCAGCAGCTTAGTTCAGGGACAGACTGGGGATACGCAGTATTTT
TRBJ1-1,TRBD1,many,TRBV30,CAWNRGDTEAFF,TGTGCCTGGAACAGGGGGGACACTGAAGCTTTCTTT
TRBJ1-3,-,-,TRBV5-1,CASAGASRNTIYF,TGCGCCAGCGCCGGGGCATCCCGAAACACCATATATTTT
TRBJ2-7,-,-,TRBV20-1,CSASQGTRVSYEQYF,TGCAGTGCTAGCCAGGGGACTCGAGTCTCCTACGAGCAGTACTTC
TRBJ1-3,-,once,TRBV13,CASSLDRNTIYF,TGTGCCAGCAGCTTAGACCGAAACACCATATATTTT
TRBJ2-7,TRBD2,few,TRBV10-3,CAISGLAGTSYEQYF,TGTGCCATCAGTGGTCTAGCGGGGACCTCCTACGAGCAGTACTTC
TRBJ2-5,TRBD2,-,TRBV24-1,CATSPGLAGPVLGSTQYF,TGTGCCACCAGTCCTGGACTAGCGGGGCCCGTTTTGGGTAGCACCCAGTACTTC
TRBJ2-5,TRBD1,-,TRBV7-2,CASSLVGQGALGETQYF,TGTGCCAGCAGCTTAGTAGGACAGGGGGCTTTAGGAGAGACCCAGTACTTC
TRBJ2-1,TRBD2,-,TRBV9,CASSVAGTSGYEQFF,TGTGCCAGCAGCGTAGCCGGGACTAGCGGATATGAGCAGTTCTTC
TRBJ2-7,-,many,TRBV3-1,CASSQDRGIYEQYF,TGTGCCAGCAGCCAAGATAGGGGCATCTACGAGCAGTACTTC
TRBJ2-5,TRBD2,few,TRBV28,CASSGFGRETQYF,TGTGCCAGCAGTGGGTTCGGGAGGGAGACCCAGTACTTC
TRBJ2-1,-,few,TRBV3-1,CASSVATSSNEQFF,TGTGCCAGCAGCGTAGCGACTAGTTCAAATGAGCAGTTCTTC
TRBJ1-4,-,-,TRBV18,CASSRDSGADEKLFF,TGTGCCAGCTCACGAGATTCAGGGGCAGATGAAAAACTGTTTTTT
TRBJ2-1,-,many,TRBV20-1,CSASRIYNEQFF,TGCAGTGCTAGTAGGATTTATAATGAGCAGTTCTTC
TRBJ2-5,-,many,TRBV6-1,CASREEETQYF,TGTGCCAGCAGGGAAGAAGAGACCCAGTACTTC
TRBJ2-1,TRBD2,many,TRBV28,CASSFSSGRDNEQFF,TGTGCCAGCAGTTTTAGTAGCGGGAGGGACAATGAGCAGTTCTTC